Below, 20 T cell receptor beta chains from the same sample are listed, as sequenced in a study of cytomegalovirus exposure and HLA in healthy donors. Only in-frame clones appear in the TCRdb table, and some are missing; sequencing was by immunoSEQ multiplex PCR. Of fewer than 300,000 clones in the sample, 70% to 90% were seen once. Sequenced sample: PBMCs. Source of these receptors: a young woman in good health and CMV-seronegative.

The rearrangement uses TRBV29-1 and TRBJ2-1; 10 bases are a match to TRBD2. This CDR3 comprises 15 residues. With V trimmed by 5 bases and J by 1 base, 5 bases remained unmatched. Germline V lookup: CDR1 SQVTM, CDR2 ANQGSEA. CDR3 protein: CSVTPGLASYNEQFF. The CDR3 DNA reads TGCAGCGTTACCCCGGGACTAGCGTCCTACAATGAGCAGTTCTTC.

In this sample, this clone turned up a few times. The gene calls are TRBV5-1 and TRBJ2-1, with 15 nucleotides matching TRBD2. After removal of 3 bases from V and 6 bases from J, the junction contained 10 bases not matched to a gene. The CDR3 is 18 amino acids. CDR1 is SGHRS, CDR2 YFSETQ, per germline. The CDR3 DNA follows: TGCGCCAGCAGCTCGAAGGGACTAGCGGGAGGTGCTGGCAATGAGCAGTTCTTC. Translation gives CASSSKGLAGGAGNEQFF.

The rearrangement links TRBV15 to TRBJ2-1; no definite D call. CDR1 is LNHNV and CDR2 is YYDKDF in the germline V gene (reference sequence). The CDR3 is 12 residues long. V lost 1 base and J lost 10, with 8 bases in between. The CDR3 is CATSRVEREQFF. The CDR3 DNA follows: TGTGCCACCAGCAGAGTGGAGAGAGAGCAGTTCTTC.

This chain uses TRBV6-5 with TRBJ1-2, with D perhaps matching TRBD1 (5 bases). The V and J ends lost 2 bases and 7 bases respectively, with 17 bases between them. This CDR3 contains 15 residues. Germline CDR1 reads MNHEY; CDR2 reads SVGAGI. The CDR3 region is CASSYGPGGRGGYTF. CDR3 nucleotide sequence: TGTGCCAGCAGTTACGGGCCGGGGGGAAGGGGTGGCTACACCTTC.

This clone was observed a handful of times. The rearrangement links TRBV28 to TRBJ2-7; a possible D gene is TRBD1 (6 bases). Trimming cost V 6 bases and J 7 bases, with 13 bases left between them. This CDR3 comprises 12 residues. Germline CDR1 is MDHEN and CDR2 is SYDVKM. The CDR3: CASSPGVWEQYF. In DNA, the CDR3 is TGTGCCAGCAGCCCAGGGGTGTGGGAGCAGTACTTC.

The chain has TRBV19 and TRBJ2-7, with D uncertain. The V gene lost 4 bases and the J gene lost 2 bases, with 9 bases spanning the gap. Germline V gene sequence: CDR1 LNHDA, CDR2 SQIVND (reference sequence). CDR3 size: 13 residues. CDR3 in amino acids: CASSRSGTYEQYF. DNA of the CDR3: TGTGCCAGTAGTAGGTCAGGAACCTACGAGCAGTACTTC.

The V call is TRBV7-2, the J call TRBJ1-5; D is unclear. Trimming took off 1 base at V and 0 bases at J, with 16 bases between the two ends. The CDR3 loop spans 18 amino acids. Germline V gene lookup returns CDR1 SGHTA and CDR2 FQGNSA. CDR3 protein: CASSLGASASYSNQPQHF. CDR3 DNA sequence: TGTGCCAGCAGCTTAGGAGCCAGCGCCAGTTATAGCAATCAGCCCCAGCATTTT.

The chain couples TRBV7-8 to TRBJ2-3; D remains ambiguous. V was cut by 0 bases and J by 0 bases, with 10 bases left in between. The germline V gene has CDR1 SGHVS and CDR2 FQNEAQ. The CDR3 length is 16 residues. DNA for the CDR3: TGTGCCAGCAGCTTAGCCGTCCACAAGAGCACAGATACGCAGTATTTT. Encoded protein: CASSLAVHKSTDTQYF.

The CDR3 DNA reads as TGTGCCAGCAGCGTTGGGACAGGGAGCTCTGGAAACACCATATATTTT. It is translated as CASSVGTGSSGNTIYF. The chain joins TRBV9 to TRBJ1-3; 9 nucleotides align to TRBD1. V lost 2 bases and J lost 0; bases outside the gene matches: 3. Germline assignment: CDR1 SGDLS and CDR2 YYNGEE. This CDR3 contains 16 residues.

This clone was observed a single time. The chain employs TRBV29-1 and TRBJ2-7, with 7 bases that match TRBD1. V shed 5 bases and J 6 bases; nucleotides not matched to a gene: 7. This CDR3 contains 12 residues. The germline gives CDR1 SQVTM, CDR2 ANQGSEA. The CDR3 DNA is TGCAGCGTTCGACAGGGTACGGTCGAGCAGTACTTC. Its translation: CSVRQGTVEQYF.

This clone has a single count. This chain connects TRBV4-1 to TRBJ2-3; 8 nucleotides line up with TRBD2. V lost 0 bases, J lost 1 base, and 3 bases stayed unmatched. CDR3 size: 16 residues. CDR1 is MGHRA, CDR2 YSYEKL, per germline. This chain's CDR3 is CASSQEVTSGTDTQYF. The DNA of the CDR3 is TGCGCCAGCAGCCAAGAGGTGACTAGCGGCACAGATACGCAGTATTTT.

The chain recombines TRBV2 with TRBJ2-3; D is unclear. The CDR3 spans 12 residues. The V gene lost 6 bases and the J gene lost 2 bases, with 6 bases spanning the gap. Per germline, CDR1 SNHLY and CDR2 FYNNEI. CDR3 amino acids: CASRFYTDTQYF. CDR3 DNA: TGTGCCAGCAGGTTCTACACAGATACGCAGTATTTT.

CDR3 DNA: TGCGCCAGCAGCTCGGCGGGACTAGCGGGAGGCAATGAGCAGTTCTTC. Translating gives CASSSAGLAGGNEQFF. The rearrangement joins TRBV10-1 to TRBJ2-1, with 15 positions matching TRBD2. The junction had 6 bases not matched to a gene; V was cut back by 6 bases and J by 6 bases. Germline loops: CDR1 WNHNN, CDR2 SYGVQD (reference sequence). The CDR3 is made up of 16 amino acids.

The chain joins TRBV5-1 to TRBJ1-5; 8 positions match TRBD1. The V and J ends lost 0 bases and 4 bases, in that order; junction bases with no gene match: 3. This CDR3 contains 15 residues. From germline, CDR1 is SGHRS and CDR2 YFSETQ. The DNA for the CDR3 is TGCGCCAGCAGCTTGGGGCAGGGGGCGAATCAGCCCCAGCATTTT. It codes for CASSLGQGANQPQHF.

The V gene is TRBV28, the J gene TRBJ2-3; D might be TRBD2 (6 bases). Trimming shortened V by 5 bases and J by 1 base, and 10 bases separated the two germline ends. Germline values: CDR1 MDHEN, CDR2 SYDVKM. This CDR3 comprises 14 residues. The CDR3 DNA reads as TGTGCCAGCAGTAGCGGGTCGGGCACAGATACGCAGTATTTT. Its translation is CASSSGSGTDTQYF.

For the CDR3, the DNA is TGTGCCAGCAGCAGAAGTAGCTCCGAGCAGTACTTC. Translated: CASSRSSSEQYF. V usage is TRBV28 and J usage is TRBJ2-7; unclear D gene. Trimming removed 6 bases from V and 6 bases from J, with 12 bases in between. This CDR3 comprises 12 residues. Germline V gene sequence: CDR1 MDHEN, CDR2 SYDVKM.

The V and J genes are TRBV7-2 and TRBJ2-1, with 7 bases aligning to TRBD2. With V trimmed by 0 bases and J by 6 bases, 8 bases remained unmatched. The CDR3 extends over 16 amino acids. Germline loops: CDR1 SGHTA, CDR2 FQGNSA. The CDR3 sequence is CASSLAGGRSGNEQFF. DNA for the CDR3: TGTGCCAGCAGCTTAGCGGGCGGGAGATCGGGCAATGAGCAGTTCTTC. The variable domain in full, with the rest retrieved from reference TRBV7-2 and TRBJ2-1, is GAGVSQSPSNKVTEKGKDVELRCDPISGHTALYWYRQSLGQGLEFLIYFQGNSAPDKSGLPSDRFSAERTGGSVSTLTIQRTQQEDSAVYLCASSLAGGRSGNEQFFGPGTRLTVL.

J is TRBJ2-3 and V is TRBV4-1; 9 positions agree with TRBD2. V lost 0 bases to trimming and J lost 4 bases; unmatched junction nucleotides: 5. The CDR3 length is 16 residues. Per germline, CDR1 MGHRA and CDR2 YSYEKL. The CDR3 protein is CASSQDDLAGSDTQYF. DNA for the CDR3: TGCGCCAGCAGCCAAGATGACCTAGCGGGATCAGATACGCAGTATTTT.

This chain links TRBV6-5 with TRBJ2-1, with TRBD2 matching over 9 bases. The CDR3 is 15 amino acids. J was trimmed by 8 bases and V by 4 bases; bases with no gene match: 9. The germline V gene encodes CDR1 MNHEY and CDR2 SVGAGI. CDR3 in amino acids: CASSWGLAGIDEQFF. CDR3 nucleotide sequence: TGTGCCAGCAGTTGGGGACTAGCCGGGATCGATGAGCAGTTCTTC.

The sample holds one count of this clone. This sequence joins TRBV27 and TRBJ1-2; possibly TRBD1 for D (5 bases). This CDR3 is 17 amino acids long. The V and J ends lost 5 bases and 8 bases respectively, with 27 bases between them. The germline gives CDR1 MNHEY, CDR2 SMNVEV (reference sequence). The CDR3 protein is CASSPYDRVILPRGYTF. DNA for the CDR3: TGTGCCAGCAGTCCTTACGACAGAGTAATCCTTCCTCGAGGCTACACCTTC.